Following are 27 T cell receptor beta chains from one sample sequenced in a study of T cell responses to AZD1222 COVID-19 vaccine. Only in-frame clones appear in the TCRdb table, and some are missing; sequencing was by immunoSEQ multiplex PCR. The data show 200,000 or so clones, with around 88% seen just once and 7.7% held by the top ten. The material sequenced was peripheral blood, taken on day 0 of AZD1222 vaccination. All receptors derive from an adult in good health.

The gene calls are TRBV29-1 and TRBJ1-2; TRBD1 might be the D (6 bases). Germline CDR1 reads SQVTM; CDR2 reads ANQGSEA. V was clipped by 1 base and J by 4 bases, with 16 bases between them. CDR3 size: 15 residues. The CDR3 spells CSVEVRSRGSYGYTF. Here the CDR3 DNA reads TGCAGCGTTGAAGTTCGGAGCAGGGGAAGCTATGGCTACACCTTC.

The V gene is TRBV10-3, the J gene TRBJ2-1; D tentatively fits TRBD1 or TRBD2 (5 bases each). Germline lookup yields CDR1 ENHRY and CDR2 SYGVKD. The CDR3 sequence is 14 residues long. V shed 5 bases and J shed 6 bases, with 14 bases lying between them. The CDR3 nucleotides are TGTGCCATCAGTTACCGGGACCCGGGCAATGAGCAGTTCTTC. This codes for CAISYRDPGNEQFF.

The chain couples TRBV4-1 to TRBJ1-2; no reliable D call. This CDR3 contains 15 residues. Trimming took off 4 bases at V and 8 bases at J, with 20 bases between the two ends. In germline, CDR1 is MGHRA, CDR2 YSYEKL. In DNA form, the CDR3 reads TGCGCCAGCAGCCGTCTCCTGGGCCACCCGGACGGCTACACCTTC. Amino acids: CASSRLLGHPDGYTF.

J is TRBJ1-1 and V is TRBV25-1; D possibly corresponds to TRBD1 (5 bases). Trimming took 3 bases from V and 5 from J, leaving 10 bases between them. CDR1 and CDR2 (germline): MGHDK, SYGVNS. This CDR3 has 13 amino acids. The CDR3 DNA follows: TGTGCCAGCAGTGAGGGTCCAGGGACTGAAGCTTTCTTT. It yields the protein CASSEGPGTEAFF.

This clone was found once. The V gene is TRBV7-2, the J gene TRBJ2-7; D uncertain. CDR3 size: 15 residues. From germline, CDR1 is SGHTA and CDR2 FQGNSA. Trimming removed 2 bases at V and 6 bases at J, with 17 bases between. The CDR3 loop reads CASSLYGQGKAEQYF. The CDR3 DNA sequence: TGTGCCAGCAGCTTATACGGGCAAGGCAAGGCCGAGCAGTACTTC.

CDR3 in amino acids: CASSWDPSAYEQYF. As DNA, the CDR3 is TGTGCCAGCAGTTGGGACCCGAGCGCCTACGAGCAGTACTTC. The rearrangement uses TRBV27 and TRBJ2-7, with D perhaps assigned TRBD1 or TRBD2 (5 bases each). V shed 4 bases and J shed 2 bases, with 12 bases lying between them. The CDR3 runs 14 residues. CDR1 and CDR2 from the germline V gene are MNHEY and SMNVEV (reference sequence).

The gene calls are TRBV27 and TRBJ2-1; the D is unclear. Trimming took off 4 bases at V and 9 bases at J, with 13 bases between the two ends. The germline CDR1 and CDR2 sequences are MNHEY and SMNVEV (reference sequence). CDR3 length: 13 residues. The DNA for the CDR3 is TGTGCCAGCAGTTCTATCCCGGGCAGTGAGCAGTTCTTC. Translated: CASSSIPGSEQFF.

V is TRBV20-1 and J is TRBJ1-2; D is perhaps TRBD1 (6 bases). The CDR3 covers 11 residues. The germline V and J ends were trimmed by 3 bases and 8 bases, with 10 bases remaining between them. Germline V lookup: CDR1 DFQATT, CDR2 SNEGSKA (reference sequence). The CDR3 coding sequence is TGCAGTGCTAGGAGGGGGGGCGGCTACACCTTC. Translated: CSARRGGGYTF.

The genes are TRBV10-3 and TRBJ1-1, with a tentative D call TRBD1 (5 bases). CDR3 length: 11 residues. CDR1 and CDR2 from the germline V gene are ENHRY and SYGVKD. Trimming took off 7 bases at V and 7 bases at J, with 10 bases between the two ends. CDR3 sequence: CAIMGGGEAFF. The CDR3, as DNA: TGTGCCATCATGGGGGGGGGTGAAGCTTTCTTT.

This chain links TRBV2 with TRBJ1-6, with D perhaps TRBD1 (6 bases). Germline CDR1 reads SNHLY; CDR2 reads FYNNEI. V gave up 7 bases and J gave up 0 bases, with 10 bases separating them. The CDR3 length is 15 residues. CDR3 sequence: CASKLQGSYNSPLHF. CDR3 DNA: TGTGCCAGCAAACTACAGGGCTCCTATAATTCACCCCTCCACTTT.

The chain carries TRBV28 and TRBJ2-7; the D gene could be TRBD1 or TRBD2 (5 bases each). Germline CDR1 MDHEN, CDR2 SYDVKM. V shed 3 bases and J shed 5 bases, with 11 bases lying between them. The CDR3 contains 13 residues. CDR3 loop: CASSLGVEDEQYF. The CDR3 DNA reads TGTGCCAGCAGTTTGGGGGTTGAAGACGAGCAGTACTTC.

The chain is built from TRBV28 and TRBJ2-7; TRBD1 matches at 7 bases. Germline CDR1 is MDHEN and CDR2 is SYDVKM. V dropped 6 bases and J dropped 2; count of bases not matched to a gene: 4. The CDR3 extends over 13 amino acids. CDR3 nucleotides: TGTGCCAGCAGGATTGGGACAGCCTACGAGCAGTACTTC. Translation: CASRIGTAYEQYF.

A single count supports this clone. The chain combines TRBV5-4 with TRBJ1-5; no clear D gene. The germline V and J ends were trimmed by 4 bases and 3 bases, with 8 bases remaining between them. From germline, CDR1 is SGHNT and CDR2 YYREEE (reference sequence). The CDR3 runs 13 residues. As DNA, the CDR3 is TGTGCCAGCAGCCCCAGACCCAATCAGCCCCAGCATTTT. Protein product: CASSPRPNQPQHF.

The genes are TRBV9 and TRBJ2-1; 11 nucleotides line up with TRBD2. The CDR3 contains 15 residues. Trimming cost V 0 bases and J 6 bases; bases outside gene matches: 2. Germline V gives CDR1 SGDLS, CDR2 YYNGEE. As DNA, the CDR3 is TGTGCCAGCAGCGTAGATAGCGGGGGGGCCAATGAGCAGTTCTTC. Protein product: CASSVDSGGANEQFF.

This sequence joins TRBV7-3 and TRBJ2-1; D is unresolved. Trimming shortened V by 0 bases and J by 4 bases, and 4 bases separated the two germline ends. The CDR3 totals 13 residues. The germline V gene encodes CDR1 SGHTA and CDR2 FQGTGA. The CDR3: CASSLTQYNEQFF. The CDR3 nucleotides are TGTGCCAGCAGCTTAACACAGTACAATGAGCAGTTCTTC.

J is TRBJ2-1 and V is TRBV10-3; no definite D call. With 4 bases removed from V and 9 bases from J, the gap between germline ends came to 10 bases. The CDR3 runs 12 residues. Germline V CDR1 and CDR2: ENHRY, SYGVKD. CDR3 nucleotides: TGTGCCATCAGTGTTATCGGATCTGAGCAGTTCTTC. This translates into CAISVIGSEQFF.

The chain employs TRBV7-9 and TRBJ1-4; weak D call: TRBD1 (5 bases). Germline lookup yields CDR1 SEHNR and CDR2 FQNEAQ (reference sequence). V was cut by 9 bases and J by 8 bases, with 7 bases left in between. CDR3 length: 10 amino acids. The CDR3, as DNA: TGTGCCAGTGGGGGGGAAAAACTGTTTTTT. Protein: CASGGEKLFF.

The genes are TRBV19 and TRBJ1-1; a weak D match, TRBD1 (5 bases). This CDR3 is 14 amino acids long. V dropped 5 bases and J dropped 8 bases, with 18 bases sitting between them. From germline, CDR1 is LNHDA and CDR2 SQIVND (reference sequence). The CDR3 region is CASSVQSGTQEAFF. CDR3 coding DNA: TGTGCCAGTAGTGTGCAATCCGGGACGCAGGAAGCTTTCTTT.

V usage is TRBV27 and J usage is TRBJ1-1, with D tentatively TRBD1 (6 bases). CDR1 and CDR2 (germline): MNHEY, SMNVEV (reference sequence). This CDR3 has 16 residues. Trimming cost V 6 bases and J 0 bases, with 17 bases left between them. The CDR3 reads CASSPSVGDMNTEAFF. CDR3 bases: TGTGCCAGCAGCCCTTCAGTGGGGGACATGAACACTGAAGCTTTCTTT.

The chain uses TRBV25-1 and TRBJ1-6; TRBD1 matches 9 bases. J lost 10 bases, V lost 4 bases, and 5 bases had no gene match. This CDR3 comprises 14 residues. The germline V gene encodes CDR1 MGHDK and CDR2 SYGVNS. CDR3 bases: TGTGCCAGCAGTGGGACAGGGGCTAACTCACCCCTCCACTTT. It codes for CASSGTGANSPLHF.

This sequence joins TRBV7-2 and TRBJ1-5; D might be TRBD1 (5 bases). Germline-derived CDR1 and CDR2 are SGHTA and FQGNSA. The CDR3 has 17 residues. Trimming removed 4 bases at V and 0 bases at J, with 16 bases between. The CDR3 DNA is TGTGCCAGCAGCTCCCTCTTACAGGAGTATAGCAATCAGCCCCAGCATTTT. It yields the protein CASSSLLQEYSNQPQHF. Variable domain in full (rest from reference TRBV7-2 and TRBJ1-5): GAGVSQSPSNKVTEKGKDVELRCDPISGHTALYWYRQSLGQGLEFLIYFQGNSAPDKSGLPSDRFSAERTGGSVSTLTIQRTQQEDSAVYLCASSSLLQEYSNQPQHFGDGTRLSIL.

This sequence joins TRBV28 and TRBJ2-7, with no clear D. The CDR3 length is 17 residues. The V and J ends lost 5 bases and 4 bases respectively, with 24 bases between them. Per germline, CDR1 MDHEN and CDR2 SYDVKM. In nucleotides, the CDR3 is TGTGCCAGCAGTAAATCACGGAGATCCCTCTCAGAGTACGAGCAGTACTTC. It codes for CASSKSRRSLSEYEQYF.

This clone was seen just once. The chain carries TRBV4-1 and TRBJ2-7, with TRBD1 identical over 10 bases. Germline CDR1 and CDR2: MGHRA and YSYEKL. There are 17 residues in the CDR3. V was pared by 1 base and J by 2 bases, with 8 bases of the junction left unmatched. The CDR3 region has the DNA TGCGCCAGCAGCCAAGCTCTCCCGGGACAGGGGACCTACGAGCAGTACTTC. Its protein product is CASSQALPGQGTYEQYF.

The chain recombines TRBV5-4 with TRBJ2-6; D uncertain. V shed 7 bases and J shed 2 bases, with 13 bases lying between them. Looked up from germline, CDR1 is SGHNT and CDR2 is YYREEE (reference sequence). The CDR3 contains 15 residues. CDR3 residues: CASETWSTGANVLTF. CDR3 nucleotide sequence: TGTGCCAGCGAGACCTGGAGCACTGGGGCCAACGTCCTGACTTTC.

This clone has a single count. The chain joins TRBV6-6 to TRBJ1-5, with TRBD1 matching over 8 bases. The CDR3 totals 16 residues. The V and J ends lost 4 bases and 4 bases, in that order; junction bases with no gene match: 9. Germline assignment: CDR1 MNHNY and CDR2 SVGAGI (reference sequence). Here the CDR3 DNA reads TGTGCCAGCAGTTCCTCCGGACAGGGTGAAAATCAGCCCCAGCATTTT. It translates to CASSSSGQGENQPQHF.

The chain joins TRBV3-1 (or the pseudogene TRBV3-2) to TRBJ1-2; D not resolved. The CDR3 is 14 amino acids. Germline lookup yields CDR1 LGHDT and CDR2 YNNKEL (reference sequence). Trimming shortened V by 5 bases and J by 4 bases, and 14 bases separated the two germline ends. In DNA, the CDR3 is TGTGCCAGCAGCTCGAGCTCGCGGGGCTATGGCTACACCTTC. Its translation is CASSSSSRGYGYTF.

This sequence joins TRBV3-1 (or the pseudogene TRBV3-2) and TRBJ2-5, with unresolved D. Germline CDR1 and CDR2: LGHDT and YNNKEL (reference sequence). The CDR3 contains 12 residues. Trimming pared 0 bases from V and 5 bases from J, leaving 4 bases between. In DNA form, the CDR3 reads TGTGCCAGCAGCCAAGATTTTGAGACCCAGTACTTC. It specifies CASSQDFETQYF.